The 30 T cell receptor beta chains given below trace back to one sample, sequenced in a study of blood T cell repertoires in COVID-19. Only in-frame clones appear in the TCRdb table, and some are missing; sequencing was by immunoSEQ multiplex PCR. The sample holds 150,000 to 250,000 clones, around 95% seen once. Sequencing used peripheral blood. These receptors all come from a man in his thirties or forties with COVID-19, enrolled during active disease.

J is TRBJ1-2 and V is TRBV6-5, with D possibly being TRBD1 (5 bases). Trimming removed 0 bases from V and 7 bases from J, with 15 bases in between. The germline gives CDR1 MNHEY, CDR2 SVGAGI. The CDR3 runs 15 residues. The CDR3 spells CASSYSGQGVFGYTF. The CDR3 bases are TGTGCCAGCAGTTACTCAGGGCAGGGTGTCTTTGGCTACACCTTC.

The chain uses TRBV18 and TRBJ2-5; the D is unclear. Per germline, CDR1 KGHSH and CDR2 LQKENI. This CDR3 contains 12 residues. Trimming removed 6 bases at V and 2 bases at J, with 7 bases between. CDR3 in amino acids: CASSQLQETQYF. As DNA, the CDR3 is TGTGCCAGCTCTCAACTTCAAGAGACCCAGTACTTC.

The sample holds a few counts of this clone. This rearrangement joins TRBV5-1 to TRBJ2-2; 10 bases map to TRBD1. This CDR3 is 16 amino acids long. After removal of 1 base from V and 5 bases from J, the junction contained 5 bases not matched to a gene. Germline V lookup: CDR1 SGHRS, CDR2 YFSETQ. The chain's CDR3 is CASSLPGTGVTGELFF. CDR3 DNA sequence: TGCGCCAGCAGCTTGCCCGGGACAGGGGTGACCGGGGAGCTGTTTTTT.

CDR3: CASSLAGADTQYF. The CDR3, as DNA: TGTGCCAGCAGTTTAGCAGGGGCAGATACGCAGTATTTT. The chain uses TRBV12-3 or TRBV12-4 and TRBJ2-3, with a tentative D call TRBD1 (5 bases). The CDR3 totals 13 residues. Trimming cost V 0 bases and J 4 bases, with 5 bases left between them.

V usage is TRBV25-1 and J usage is TRBJ2-7; D is uncertain. Trimming took off 3 bases at V and 3 bases at J, with 9 bases between the two ends. In germline, CDR1 is MGHDK, CDR2 SYGVNS. This CDR3 is 13 amino acids long. In DNA, the CDR3 is TGTGCCAGCAGTGATTACTATAACTACGAGCAGTACTTC. It codes for CASSDYYNYEQYF.

This chain links TRBV5-1 with TRBJ2-1; 7 bases agree with TRBD2. The CDR3 consists of 15 residues. Per germline, CDR1 SGHRS and CDR2 YFSETQ. J lost 4 bases, V lost 0 bases, and 4 bases had no gene match. The CDR3 DNA reads as TGCGCCAGCAGCTTGGAAACGGGGGGATACAATGAGCAGTTCTTC. It specifies CASSLETGGYNEQFF.

The chain is built from TRBV19 and TRBJ1-1; a possible D gene is TRBD1 (5 bases). There are 15 residues in the CDR3. V was shortened by 0 bases and J by 4 bases, with 12 bases between the two germline ends. In germline, CDR1 is LNHDA, CDR2 SQIVND (reference sequence). The chain's CDR3 is CASSIDAGLGTEAFF. CDR3 bases: TGTGCCAGTAGTATAGATGCAGGGTTGGGCACTGAAGCTTTCTTT.

In this sample, this clone turned up once. V and J are TRBV3-1 (or the pseudogene TRBV3-2) and TRBJ1-1; 8 bases match TRBD1. The trim removed 5 bases at V and 6 bases at J, leaving 8 bases unmatched. CDR1 and CDR2 from the germline V gene are LGHDT and YNNKEL (reference sequence). This CDR3 spans 14 amino acids. CDR3 sequence: CASSIQGGGAEAFF. The CDR3 nucleotides read TGTGCCAGCAGCATACAGGGGGGCGGCGCTGAAGCTTTCTTT.

The chain carries TRBV5-6 and TRBJ1-2, with a possible D match to TRBD1 (6 bases). The germline gives CDR1 SGHDT, CDR2 YYEEEE. V was shortened by 4 bases and J by 6 bases, with 16 bases between the two germline ends. The CDR3 sequence is 14 residues long. The CDR3 here is CASSTSGTSHGYTF. CDR3 sequence (DNA): TGTGCCAGCAGCACGTCCGGGACATCCCATGGCTACACCTTC.

V and J are TRBV5-1 and TRBJ2-3, with D tentatively TRBD2 (5 bases). Germline CDR1 and CDR2: SGHRS and YFSETQ. This CDR3 is 16 amino acids long. Trimming removed 4 bases from V and 1 base from J, with 16 bases in between. CDR3: CASSETGVIRTDTQYF. CDR3 bases: TGCGCCAGCAGCGAAACCGGGGTTATACGCACAGATACGCAGTATTTT.

The chain uses TRBV2 and TRBJ2-7; possible D gene TRBD1, 5 bases. CDR3 length equals 14 residues. CDR1 SNHLY and CDR2 FYNNEI come from the germline V gene. V dropped 5 bases and J dropped 4 bases, with 15 bases sitting between them. The CDR3 reads CASSSLQGTYEQYF. The CDR3 nucleotides are TGTGCCAGCAGTTCCCTCCAGGGAACTTACGAGCAGTACTTC.

This rearrangement joins TRBV13 to TRBJ2-1, with 8 bases that match TRBD2. This CDR3 region has 17 residues. V dropped 5 bases and J dropped 6; count of bases not matched to a gene: 15. The germline CDR1 and CDR2 sequences are PRHDT and FYEKMQ (reference sequence). The CDR3, as DNA: TGTGCCAGCAGCCCCCCCAGGTGGAAGGCGGGGGGCAATGAGCAGTTCTTC. This encodes CASSPPRWKAGGNEQFF.

The chain has TRBV19 and TRBJ1-3, with TRBD1 matching 7 bases. The V gene end was trimmed by 5 bases and the J gene end by 4 bases; junction bases not matched to a gene: 8. Germline CDR1 is LNHDA and CDR2 is SQIVND (reference sequence). The CDR3 spans 15 residues. The CDR3 loop is CASSFDRAGGNTIYF. The DNA for the CDR3 is TGTGCCAGTAGTTTCGACAGGGCCGGAGGAAACACCATATATTTT.

This chain links TRBV6-1 with TRBJ1-2, with 11 bases matching TRBD1. Germline V gene lookup returns CDR1 MNHNS and CDR2 SASEGT. Trimming cost V 3 bases and J 4 bases; bases outside gene matches: 4. The CDR3 spans 15 residues. CDR3 protein: CASSDPGQGVYGYTF. CDR3 sequence (DNA): TGTGCCAGCAGTGATCCGGGACAGGGGGTCTATGGCTACACCTTC.

The CDR3 DNA is TGTGCCAGCAGCCCGGCTCATGCTCCGGACAGGGGTTCCTACGAGCAGTACTTC. This translates into CASSPAHAPDRGSYEQYF. The genes are TRBV21-1 and TRBJ2-7; the table assigns TRBD1, which was not confirmed against the DNA. TRBV21-1 is designated a pseudogene. The length of the CDR3 is 18 residues.

This sequence joins TRBV3-1 (or the pseudogene TRBV3-2) and TRBJ2-1, with TRBD2 matching 15 bases. The ends lost 4 bases at V and 8 bases at J; junction bases unmatched: 12. Germline V gene data show CDR1 as LGHDT and CDR2 as YNNKEL (reference sequence). This CDR3 is 18 amino acids long. In nucleotides, the CDR3 is TGTGCCAGCAGCCGGACTAGCGGGGGGGCGGTTAAAGTGGATGAGCAGTTCTTC. Amino acid sequence: CASSRTSGGAVKVDEQFF.

The chain uses TRBV5-1 and TRBJ1-2, with D hard to call. Germline CDR1 and CDR2: SGHRS and YFSETQ. The CDR3 extends over 13 amino acids. Trimming shortened V by 5 bases and J by 7 bases, and 15 bases separated the two germline ends. CDR3 in amino acids: CASSIGLEGGYTF. The CDR3, as DNA: TGCGCCAGCAGTATCGGATTAGAGGGTGGCTACACCTTC.

The chain recombines TRBV4-1 with TRBJ2-2; maybe TRBD2 (5 bases). Germline lookup yields CDR1 MGHRA and CDR2 YSYEKL. The CDR3 is 14 amino acids. V lost 1 base, J lost 8 bases, and 11 bases lay in between. The CDR3 is CASSQVRTLGELFF. In DNA form, the CDR3 reads TGCGCCAGCAGCCAAGTACGGACTCTTGGGGAGCTGTTTTTT.

The chain employs TRBV9 and TRBJ1-1, with TRBD1 as a possible D gene (6 bases). Deletions cut 0 bases from V and 1 base from J, with 10 bases between. The CDR3 runs to 15 residues. Germline V CDR1 and CDR2: SGDLS, YYNGEE. The CDR3 sequence is CASSVGGLGNTEAFF. The CDR3 coding sequence is TGTGCCAGCAGCGTAGGGGGGCTAGGGAACACTGAAGCTTTCTTT. The entire variable domain, with the rest obtained from reference TRBV9 and TRBJ1-1, is as follows: DSGVTQTPKHLITATGQRVTLRCSPRSGDLSVYWYQQSLDQGLQFLIQYYNGEERAKGNILERFSAQQFPDLHSELNLSSLELGDSALYFCASSVGGLGNTEAFFGQGTRLTVV.

The chain's CDR3 is CASRTIRTGTINTEAFF. CDR3 DNA sequence: TGTGCCAGCAGGACCATTCGTACAGGGACTATAAACACTGAAGCTTTCTTT. This sequence joins TRBV28 and TRBJ1-1, with D maybe TRBD1 (6 bases). V was trimmed by 6 bases and J by 2 bases, leaving 22 bases between them. Looked up from germline, CDR1 is MDHEN and CDR2 is SYDVKM. This CDR3 has 17 amino acids. Combining the CDR3 with reference TRBV28 and TRBJ1-1 gives the whole variable domain DVKVTQSSRYLVKRTGEKVFLECVQDMDHENMFWYRQDPGLGLRLIYFSYDVKMKEKGDIPEGYSVSREKKERFSLILESASTNQTSMYLCASRTIRTGTINTEAFFGQGTRLTVV.

The rearrangement uses TRBV18 and TRBJ1-2, with 9 nucleotides matching TRBD1. Looked up from germline, CDR1 is KGHSH and CDR2 is LQKENI. The CDR3 sequence is 15 residues long. Trimming removed 4 bases from V and 3 bases from J; junction bases left unmatched: 6. CDR3: CASSLRDRVDYGYTF. CDR3 DNA: TGTGCCAGCTCACTTCGGGACAGGGTTGACTATGGCTACACCTTC.

The chain couples TRBV6-5 to TRBJ2-7, with 8 bases fitting TRBD2. After removal of 8 bases from V and 0 bases from J, the junction contained 6 bases not matched to a gene. The CDR3 contains 14 residues. Per the germline V gene, CDR1 is MNHEY and CDR2 is SVGAGI. In DNA form, the CDR3 reads TGTGCCAGCGCTTCGGGGGGGTACTCCTACGAGCAGTACTTC. Residues: CASASGGYSYEQYF.

V gene TRBV7-9 combines with J gene TRBJ1-2, with D possibly matching TRBD1 (6 bases). Germline CDR1 SEHNR, CDR2 FQNEAQ (reference sequence). Trimming took 5 bases from V and 3 from J, leaving 19 bases between them. The CDR3 consists of 16 residues. In DNA form, the CDR3 reads TGTGCCAGCAGCCCCCTTGGGGGGGCGAGGGACTATGGCTACACCTTC. Translation gives CASSPLGGARDYGYTF.

The CDR3 sequence: CASSSSGVETQYF. The CDR3 DNA sequence: TGTGCCAGCAGTTCGTCAGGGGTAGAGACCCAGTACTTC. The chain couples TRBV12-3 or TRBV12-4 to TRBJ2-5; a possible D gene is TRBD1 (6 bases). The V end was cut by 4 bases, the J end by 4 bases, with 10 bases between. This CDR3 has 13 amino acids.

This sequence joins TRBV6-5 and TRBJ1-6; the D gene is possibly TRBD1 (6 bases). V dropped 2 bases and J dropped 7 bases, with 12 bases sitting between them. Germline CDR1 reads MNHEY; CDR2 reads SVGAGI. There are 15 residues in the CDR3. This chain's CDR3 is CASSYNGGGNSPLHF. CDR3 nucleotides: TGTGCCAGCAGTTACAACGGGGGGGGCAATTCACCCCTCCACTTT.

The chain recombines TRBV5-1 with TRBJ2-3; no reliable D call. Trimming took off 2 bases at V and 5 bases at J, with 12 bases between the two ends. In germline, CDR1 is SGHRS, CDR2 YFSETQ. This CDR3 has 14 amino acids. The CDR3 sequence: CASSLWQTLDTQYF. The CDR3 DNA follows: TGCGCCAGCAGCTTATGGCAGACACTAGATACGCAGTATTTT.

This clone appeared a few times. In nucleotides, the CDR3 is TGTGCCAGCAGCTTAGCGAACGGGGGTCACTACGAGCAGTACTTC. This translates into CASSLANGGHYEQYF. The V gene is TRBV7-2, the J gene TRBJ2-7; the D gene is possibly TRBD2 (6 bases). The germline gives CDR1 SGHTA, CDR2 FQGNSA. V lost 0 bases and J lost 3, with 12 bases in between. The CDR3 extends over 15 amino acids. Combining the CDR3 with reference TRBV7-2 and TRBJ2-7 gives the whole variable domain GAGVSQSPSNKVTEKGKDVELRCDPISGHTALYWYRQSLGQGLEFLIYFQGNSAPDKSGLPSDRFSAERTGGSVSTLTIQRTQQEDSAVYLCASSLANGGHYEQYFGPGTRLTVT.

The gene calls are TRBV4-1 and TRBJ1-1, with 8 bases lining up with TRBD1. Trimming took 0 bases from V and 0 from J; bases not matched to a gene: 6. Germline V gives CDR1 MGHRA, CDR2 YSYEKL. The CDR3 sequence is 17 residues long. The CDR3 DNA reads as TGCGCCAGCAGCCAAGATTGGGACAGGATGTTGAACACTGAAGCTTTCTTT. Protein: CASSQDWDRMLNTEAFF.

This rearrangement joins TRBV5-1 to TRBJ2-3, with D possibly being TRBD1 (6 bases). The CDR3 is 14 amino acids. Deletions cut 0 bases from V and 7 bases from J, with 12 bases between. Germline assignment: CDR1 SGHRS and CDR2 YFSETQ. The CDR3 coding sequence is TGCGCCAGCAGCTTGGTTACAGGGCGAAATACGCAGTATTTT. This codes for CASSLVTGRNTQYF.

CDR3 loop: CASSDPGQGTYGYTF. The CDR3 nucleotides read TGTGCCAGTAGTGATCCGGGACAGGGGACCTATGGCTACACCTTC. The chain couples TRBV19 to TRBJ1-2; 10 bases are a match to TRBD1. CDR3 size: 15 residues. The V gene end was trimmed by 5 bases and the J gene end by 4 bases; junction bases not matched to a gene: 7. The germline V gene encodes CDR1 LNHDA and CDR2 SQIVND (reference sequence). The whole variable domain, filled in from reference TRBV19 and TRBJ1-2, reads DGGITQSPKYLFRKEGQNVTLSCEQNLNHDAMYWYRQDPGQGLRLIYYSQIVNDFQKGDIAEGYSVSREKKESFPLTVTSAQKNPTAFYLCASSDPGQGTYGYTFGSGTRLTVV.